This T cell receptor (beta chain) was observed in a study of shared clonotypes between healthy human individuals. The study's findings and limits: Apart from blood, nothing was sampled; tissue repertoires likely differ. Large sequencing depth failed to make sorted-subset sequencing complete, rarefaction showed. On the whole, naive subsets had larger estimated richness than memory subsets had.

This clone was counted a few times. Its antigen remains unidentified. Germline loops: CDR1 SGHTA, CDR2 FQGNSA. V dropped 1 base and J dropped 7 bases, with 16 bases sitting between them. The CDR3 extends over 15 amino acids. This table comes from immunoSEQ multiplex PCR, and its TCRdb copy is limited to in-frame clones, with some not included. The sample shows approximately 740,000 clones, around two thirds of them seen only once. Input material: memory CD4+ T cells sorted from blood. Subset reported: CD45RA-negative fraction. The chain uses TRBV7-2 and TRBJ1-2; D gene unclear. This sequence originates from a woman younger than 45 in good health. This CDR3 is CASSLGAGRRSGYTF. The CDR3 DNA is TGTGCCAGCAGCTTAGGGGCAGGCCGCCGTAGTGGCTACACCTTC.